A single sample is the source of the 19 T cell receptor beta chains below, sequenced in a study of blood T cell repertoires in COVID-19. The table came from immunoSEQ multiplex PCR; TCRdb's copy has only in-frame clones and leaves some out. The sample has about 430,000 clones, approximately 90% seen once. The material sequenced was PBMCs or T cells enriched from blood (not recorded which). The receptors derive from a woman in her late teens or twenties who had been exposed to COVID-19.

This chain connects TRBV11-2 to TRBJ2-5; TRBD1 matches at 7 bases. This CDR3 has 15 amino acids. The germline gives CDR1 SGHAT, CDR2 FQNNGV. V gave up 4 bases and J gave up 2 bases; unmatched junction bases: 7. The CDR3 here is CASSSFRTGQETQYF. The CDR3 region has the DNA TGTGCCAGCAGCTCGTTCCGGACAGGACAAGAGACCCAGTACTTC.

The chain combines TRBV3-1 (or the pseudogene TRBV3-2) with TRBJ2-7; 10 nucleotides line up with TRBD2. The CDR3 extends over 19 amino acids. J lost 1 base, V lost 5 bases, and 17 bases had no gene match. CDR1 and CDR2 from the germline V gene are LGHDT and YNNKEL (reference sequence). CDR3 DNA sequence: TGTGCCAGCAGCAAAGTCCTACTAGCGGGGCCCCTAATGTCCTACGAGCAGTACTTC. Translation: CASSKVLLAGPLMSYEQYF.

V is TRBV9 and J is TRBJ1-2; maybe TRBD1 (6 bases). The V gene's germline CDR1 is SGDLS and CDR2 YYNGEE. This CDR3 has 16 amino acids. V was shortened by 3 bases and J by 0 bases, with 15 bases between the two germline ends. The CDR3 sequence is CASSAQVWTANYGYTF. The DNA for the CDR3 is TGTGCCAGCAGCGCCCAGGTCTGGACAGCTAACTATGGCTACACCTTC.

The chain couples TRBV5-1 to TRBJ1-5; D not resolved. The V end was cut by 5 bases, the J end by 0 bases, with 6 bases between. Germline loops: CDR1 SGHRS, CDR2 YFSETQ. The CDR3 spans 13 residues. CDR3 loop: CASRADSNQPQHF. CDR3 nucleotide sequence: TGCGCCAGCAGGGCTGATAGCAATCAGCCCCAGCATTTT. Based on the CDR3 plus reference TRBV5-1 and TRBJ1-5, the full variable domain is KAGVTQTPRYLIKTRGQQVTLSCSPISGHRSVSWYQQTPGQGLQFLFEYFSETQRNKGNFPGRFSGRQFSNSRSEMNVSTLELGDSALYLCASRADSNQPQHFGDGTRLSIL.

The chain joins TRBV6-5 to TRBJ1-2; no clear D gene. Germline values: CDR1 MNHEY, CDR2 SVGAGI. The CDR3 covers 13 residues. V was cut by 4 bases and J by 0 bases, with 6 bases left in between. CDR3 loop: CASSFLSNYGYTF. Here the CDR3 DNA reads TGTGCCAGCAGTTTCCTTTCTAACTATGGCTACACCTTC.

The chain recombines TRBV10-1 with TRBJ2-5; 9 positions agree with TRBD2. V lost 6 bases to trimming and J lost 2 bases; unmatched junction nucleotides: 13. The CDR3 runs 17 residues. Germline lookup yields CDR1 WNHNN and CDR2 SYGVQD (reference sequence). CDR3 loop: CASRGIRSGGPQETQYF. The CDR3, as DNA: TGCGCCAGCAGGGGGATAAGAAGCGGGGGGCCTCAAGAGACCCAGTACTTC.

Turning to this clone: Because the CDR3's place on the DNA is in doubt, the DNA is left out and the CDR3 is given as listed by TCRdb. V and J are TRBV4-2 and TRBJ2-5; the table assigns TRBD2, which was not confirmed against the DNA. Per germline, CDR1 LGHNA and CDR2 YNFKEQ. The CDR3 spans 18 residues, counting both ends. CDR3 region: CASSLTGTSSSGQETQYF.

The chain uses TRBV7-2 and TRBJ1-5; the D is unclear. The CDR3 has 16 amino acids. V lost 5 bases, J lost 4 bases, and 18 bases lay in between. In germline, CDR1 is SGHTA, CDR2 FQGNSA. As DNA, the CDR3 is TGTGCCAGCAGCCTCGCGGGAGGGTTTACTAATCAGCCCCAGCATTTT. Translation: CASSLAGGFTNQPQHF.

The gene calls are TRBV18 and TRBJ2-7, with a possible D match to TRBD2 (5 bases). Trimming stripped 6 bases from V and 2 bases from J, with 8 bases between. The CDR3 sequence is 12 residues long. Germline V gives CDR1 KGHSH, CDR2 LQKENI. In nucleotides, the CDR3 is TGTGCCAGCTCCGCGGAGGCCTACGAGCAGTACTTC. As protein: CASSAEAYEQYF.

The chain has TRBV9 and TRBJ1-1; 7 nucleotides line up with TRBD1. CDR3 length: 15 amino acids. V lost 2 bases, J lost 5 bases, and 9 bases stayed unmatched. Germline V CDR1 and CDR2: SGDLS, YYNGEE. As DNA, the CDR3 is TGTGCCAGCAGCGTCACAGGGGACCCAGGGACTGAAGCTTTCTTT. Its protein product is CASSVTGDPGTEAFF.

The V call is TRBV11-3, the J call TRBJ1-6, with no clear D. This CDR3 is built from 16 residues. V lost 3 bases and J lost 5, with 14 bases in between. Germline V CDR1 and CDR2: SGHNT, YENEEA. CDR3 residues: CASSLSSGADNSPLHF. The CDR3 bases are TGTGCCAGCAGCTTGTCATCGGGAGCGGATAATTCACCCCTCCACTTT. The whole variable domain, remainder taken from reference TRBV11-3 and TRBJ1-6, is EAGVVQSPRYKIIEKKQPVAFWCNPISGHNTLYWYLQNLGQGPELLIRYENEEAVDDSQLPKDRFSAERLKGVDSTLKIQPAELGDSAVYLCASSLSSGADNSPLHFGNGTRLTVT.

This rearrangement joins TRBV5-1 to TRBJ1-1; D is unclear. With 2 bases removed from V and 4 bases from J, the gap between germline ends came to 15 bases. In germline, CDR1 is SGHRS, CDR2 YFSETQ. CDR3 size: 15 residues. In DNA form, the CDR3 reads TGCGCCAGCAGCTTTCCGACCGCGGCGGGCACTGAAGCTTTCTTT. Its protein is CASSFPTAAGTEAFF.

V and J are TRBV9 and TRBJ2-6; no clear D. V shed 4 bases and J shed 2 bases, with 7 bases lying between them. This CDR3 region has 14 residues. Germline V gene data show CDR1 as SGDLS and CDR2 as YYNGEE. As DNA, the CDR3 is TGTGCCAGCAGCTACTTAACTGGGGCCAACGTCCTGACTTTC. Amino acids: CASSYLTGANVLTF.

V usage is TRBV18 and J usage is TRBJ1-3; 8 bases map to TRBD1. V trimming: 2 bases; J trimming: 3 bases; junction bases outside the gene matches: 6. Germline V lookup: CDR1 KGHSH, CDR2 LQKENI. The CDR3 runs to 16 residues. The chain's CDR3 is CASSPGQGVVGNTIYF. The CDR3 coding sequence is TGTGCCAGCTCACCAGGACAGGGAGTCGTTGGAAACACCATATATTTT.

The chain carries TRBV27 and TRBJ1-2; no clear D gene. V lost 6 bases, J lost 7 bases, and 12 bases lay in between. The CDR3 sequence is 12 residues long. Germline CDR1 is MNHEY and CDR2 is SMNVEV (reference sequence). For the CDR3, the DNA is TGTGCCAGCAGGACCGGCGGGGTTGGCTACACCTTC. Residues: CASRTGGVGYTF.

This clone was counted between two and nine times. The chain couples TRBV21-1 to TRBJ1-4. TRBV21-1 is classified as a pseudogene. The CDR3 is 15 amino acids. The CDR3 DNA reads as TGTGCCAGCAGCAAAGACGAGGGTGGAAATGAAAAACTGTTTTTT. Residues: CASSKDEGGNEKLFF.

The V and J genes are TRBV6-1 and TRBJ2-7; D is perhaps TRBD2 (5 bases). The CDR3 covers 16 residues. Trimming stripped 0 bases from V and 3 bases from J, with 15 bases between. Germline V gene sequence: CDR1 MNHNS, CDR2 SASEGT. The CDR3 region has the DNA TGTGCCAGCAGTGAAGCGGGAAGGACTGCCGACTACGAGCAGTACTTC. It is translated as CASSEAGRTADYEQYF.

This rearrangement joins TRBV7-3 to TRBJ2-3, with D hard to call. The CDR3 contains 16 residues. Trimming cost V 0 bases and J 0 bases, with 10 bases left between them. Germline V gene sequence: CDR1 SGHTA, CDR2 FQGTGA. CDR3 nucleotides: TGTGCCAGCAGCTTAACGAGTCGGTCTAGCACAGATACGCAGTATTTT. It specifies CASSLTSRSSTDTQYF. Supplemented by reference TRBV7-3 and TRBJ2-3, the full variable domain reads GAGVSQTPSNKVTEKGKYVELRCDPISGHTALYWYRQSLGQGPEFLIYFQGTGAADDSGLPNDRFFAVRPEGSVSTLKIQRTERGDSAVYLCASSLTSRSSTDTQYFGPGTRLTVL.

This clone occurred a few times. This chain connects TRBV6-1 to TRBJ2-7; no clear D. The CDR3 is 12 amino acids. CDR1 and CDR2 from the germline V gene are MNHNS and SASEGT. The V and J ends lost 2 bases and 4 bases respectively, with 6 bases between them. The CDR3, as DNA: TGTGCCAGCAGTGAAATGGAGTACGAGCAGTACTTC. Protein: CASSEMEYEQYF.